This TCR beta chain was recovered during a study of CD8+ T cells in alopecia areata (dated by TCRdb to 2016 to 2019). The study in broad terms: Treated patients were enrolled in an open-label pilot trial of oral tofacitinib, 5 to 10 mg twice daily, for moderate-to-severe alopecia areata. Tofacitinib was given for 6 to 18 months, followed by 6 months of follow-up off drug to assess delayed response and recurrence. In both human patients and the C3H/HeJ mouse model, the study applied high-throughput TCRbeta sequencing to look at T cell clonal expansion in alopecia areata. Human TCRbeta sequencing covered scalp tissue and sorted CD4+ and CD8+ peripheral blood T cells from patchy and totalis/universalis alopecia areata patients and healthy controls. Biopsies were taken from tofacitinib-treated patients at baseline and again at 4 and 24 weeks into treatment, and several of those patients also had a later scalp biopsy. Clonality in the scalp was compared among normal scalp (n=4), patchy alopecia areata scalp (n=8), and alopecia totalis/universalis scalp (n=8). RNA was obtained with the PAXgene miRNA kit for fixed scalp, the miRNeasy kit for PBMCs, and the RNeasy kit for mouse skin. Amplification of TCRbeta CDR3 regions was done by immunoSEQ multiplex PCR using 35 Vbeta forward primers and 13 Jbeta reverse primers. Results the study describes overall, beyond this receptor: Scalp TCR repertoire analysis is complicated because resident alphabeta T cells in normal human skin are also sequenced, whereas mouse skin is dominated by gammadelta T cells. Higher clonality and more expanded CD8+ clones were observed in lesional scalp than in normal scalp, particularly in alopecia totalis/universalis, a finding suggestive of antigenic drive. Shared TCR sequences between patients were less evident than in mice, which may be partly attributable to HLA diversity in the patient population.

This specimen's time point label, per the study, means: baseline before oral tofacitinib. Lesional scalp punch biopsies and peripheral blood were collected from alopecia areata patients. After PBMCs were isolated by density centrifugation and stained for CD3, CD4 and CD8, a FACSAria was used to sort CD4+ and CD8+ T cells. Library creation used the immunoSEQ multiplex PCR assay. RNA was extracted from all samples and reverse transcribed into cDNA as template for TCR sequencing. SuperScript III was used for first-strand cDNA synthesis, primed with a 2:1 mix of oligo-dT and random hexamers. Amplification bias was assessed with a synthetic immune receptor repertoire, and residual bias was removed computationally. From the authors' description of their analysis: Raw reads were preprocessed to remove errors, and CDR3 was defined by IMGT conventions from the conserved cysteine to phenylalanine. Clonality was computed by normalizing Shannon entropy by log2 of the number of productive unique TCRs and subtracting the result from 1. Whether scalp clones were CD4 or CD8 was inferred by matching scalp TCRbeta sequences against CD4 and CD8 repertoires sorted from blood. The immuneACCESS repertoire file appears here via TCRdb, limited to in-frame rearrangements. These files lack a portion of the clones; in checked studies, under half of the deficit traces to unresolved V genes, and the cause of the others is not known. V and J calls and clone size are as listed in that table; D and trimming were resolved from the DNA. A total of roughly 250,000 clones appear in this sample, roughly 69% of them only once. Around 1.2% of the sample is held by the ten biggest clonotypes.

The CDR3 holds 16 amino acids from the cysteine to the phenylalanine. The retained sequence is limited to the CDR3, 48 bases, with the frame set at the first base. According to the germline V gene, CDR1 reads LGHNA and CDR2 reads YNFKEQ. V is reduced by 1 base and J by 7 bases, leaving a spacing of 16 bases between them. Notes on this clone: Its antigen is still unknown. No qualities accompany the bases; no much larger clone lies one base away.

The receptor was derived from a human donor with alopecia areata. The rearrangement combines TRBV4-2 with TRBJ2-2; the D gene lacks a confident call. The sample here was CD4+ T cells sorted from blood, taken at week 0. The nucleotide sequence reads TGTGCCAGCAGCCAAGTCCCCTACGGAGATGTCGGGGAGCTGTTTTTT. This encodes CASSQVPYGDVGELFF.